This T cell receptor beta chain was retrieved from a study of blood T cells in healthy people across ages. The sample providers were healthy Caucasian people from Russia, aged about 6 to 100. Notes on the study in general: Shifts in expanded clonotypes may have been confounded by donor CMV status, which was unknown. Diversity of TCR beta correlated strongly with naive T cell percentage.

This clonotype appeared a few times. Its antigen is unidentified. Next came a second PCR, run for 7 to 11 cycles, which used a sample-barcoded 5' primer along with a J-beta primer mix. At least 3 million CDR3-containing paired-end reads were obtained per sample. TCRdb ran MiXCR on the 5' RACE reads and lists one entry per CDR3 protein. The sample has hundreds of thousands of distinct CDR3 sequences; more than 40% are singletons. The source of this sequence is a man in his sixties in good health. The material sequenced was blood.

CDR3 region: CASSHTTEAYGYTF. The CDR3 DNA sequence: TGTGCCAGCAGCCATACGACAGAGGCCTATGGCTACACCTTC. The rearrangement links TRBV3-1 to TRBJ1-2, with D possibly TRBD1 on 5 matching bases. The CDR3 sequence is 14 residues long. CDR1 and CDR2 from the germline V gene are LGHDT and YNNKEL (reference sequence). Trimming shortened V by 3 bases and J by 4 bases, and 12 bases separated the two germline ends.